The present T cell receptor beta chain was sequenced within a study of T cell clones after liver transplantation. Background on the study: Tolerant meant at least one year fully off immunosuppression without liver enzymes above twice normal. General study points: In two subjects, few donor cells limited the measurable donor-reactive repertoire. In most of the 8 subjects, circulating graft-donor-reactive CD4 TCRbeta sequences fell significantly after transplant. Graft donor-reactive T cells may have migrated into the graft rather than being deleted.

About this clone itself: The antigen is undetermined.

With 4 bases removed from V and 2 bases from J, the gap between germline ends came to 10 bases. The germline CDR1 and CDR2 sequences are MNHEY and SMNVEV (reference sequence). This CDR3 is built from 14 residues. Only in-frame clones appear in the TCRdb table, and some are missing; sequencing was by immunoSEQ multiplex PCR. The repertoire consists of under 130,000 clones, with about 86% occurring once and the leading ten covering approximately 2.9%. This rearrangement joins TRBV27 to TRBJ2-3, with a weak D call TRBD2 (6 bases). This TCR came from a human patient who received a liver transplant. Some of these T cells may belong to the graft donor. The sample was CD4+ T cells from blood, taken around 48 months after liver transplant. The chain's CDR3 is CASSSGLNTDTQYF. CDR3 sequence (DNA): TGTGCCAGCAGTTCGGGACTGAACACAGATACGCAGTATTTT.